Shown below are 19 T cell receptor beta chains from a single sample sequenced in a study of blood T cell repertoires in COVID-19. Sequencing was performed with immunoSEQ multiplex PCR; in TCRdb, only in-frame clones are kept and a portion is missing. The data contain approximately 260,000 clones, approximately 86% of them singletons. Sequencing input: PBMCs or T cells enriched from blood (not recorded which). The receptors were gathered from a woman in her thirties or forties with acute COVID-19.

The CDR3 DNA reads as TGTGCCAGCAGCTTGGGTAGTGGGGCGAATCAGCCCCAGCATTTT. Amino acids: CASSLGSGANQPQHF. The V gene is TRBV5-4, the J gene TRBJ1-5, with D maybe TRBD1 (5 bases). The CDR3 runs to 15 residues. CDR1 is SGHNT and CDR2 is YYREEE in the germline V gene (reference sequence). Trimming stripped 0 bases from V and 4 bases from J, with 11 bases between. The complete variable domain, with remaining parts taken from reference TRBV5-4 and TRBJ1-5, reads ETGVTQSPTHLIKTRGQQVTLRCSSQSGHNTVSWYQQALGQGPQFIFQYYREEENGRGNFPPRFSGLQFPNYSSELNVNALELDDSALYLCASSLGSGANQPQHFGDGTRLSIL.

The chain employs TRBV5-1 and TRBJ1-1; tentative D call: TRBD1 (6 bases). V was clipped by 0 bases and J by 5 bases, with 8 bases between them. The length of the CDR3 is 13 residues. In germline, CDR1 is SGHRS, CDR2 YFSETQ. CDR3 amino acids: CASSLGQETEAFF. CDR3 sequence (DNA): TGCGCCAGCAGCTTGGGACAGGAGACTGAAGCTTTCTTT.

The chain links TRBV2 to TRBJ1-1, with D possibly matching TRBD1 (6 bases). This CDR3 contains 13 residues. The V gene lost 5 bases and the J gene lost 6 bases, with 13 bases spanning the gap. The V gene's germline CDR1 is SNHLY and CDR2 FYNNEI. This chain's CDR3 is CASSRTVRAEAFF. Here the CDR3 DNA reads TGTGCCAGCAGTCGGACAGTTCGTGCTGAAGCTTTCTTT.

This chain links TRBV29-1 with TRBJ2-5, with 14 bases that match TRBD2. V lost 7 bases to trimming and J lost 1 base; unmatched junction nucleotides: 8. This CDR3 spans 16 amino acids. CDR1 is SQVTM, CDR2 ANQGSEA, per germline. Here the CDR3 DNA reads TGCAGCGCCGCGGGACTAGCGGGAGCGTTCCAAGAGACCCAGTACTTC. The encoded protein is CSAAGLAGAFQETQYF.

This clone was counted a few times. V gene TRBV5-4 combines with J gene TRBJ2-5, with 7 bases aligning to TRBD1. Germline V CDR1 and CDR2: SGHNT, YYREEE (reference sequence). This CDR3 region has 15 residues. After removal of 0 bases from V and 4 bases from J, the junction contained 6 bases not matched to a gene. The CDR3 DNA follows: TGTGCCAGCAGCTTGGGAGGGCCAGGGGGAGAGACCCAGTACTTC. Its translation: CASSLGGPGGETQYF.

The rearrangement joins TRBV19 to TRBJ2-7; 7 nucleotides match TRBD1. This CDR3 is built from 14 residues. The ends lost 2 bases at V and 0 bases at J; junction bases unmatched: 1. Germline V gene lookup returns CDR1 LNHDA and CDR2 SQIVND (reference sequence). CDR3 sequence: CASSITGVSYEQYF. CDR3 DNA: TGTGCCAGTAGTATAACAGGGGTCTCCTACGAGCAGTACTTC.

The V call is TRBV28, the J call TRBJ2-2; D not resolved. The V end lost 4 bases, the J end lost 1 base, and 4 bases lay between the germline ends. This CDR3 has 13 amino acids. Germline V lookup: CDR1 MDHEN, CDR2 SYDVKM. The CDR3 region has the DNA TGTGCCAGCAGTTGGCAGAACACCGGGGAGCTGTTTTTT. This translates into CASSWQNTGELFF.

This clone was observed a single time. V gene TRBV19 combines with J gene TRBJ1-4; D call uncertain. The CDR3 is 12 amino acids. V was cut by 2 bases and J by 5 bases, with 3 bases left in between. CDR1 is LNHDA and CDR2 is SQIVND in the germline V gene (reference sequence). The CDR3 here is CASSILNEKLFF. The CDR3 DNA reads TGTGCCAGTAGTATATTAAATGAAAAACTGTTTTTT.

This sequence joins TRBV7-9 and TRBJ1-4; D remains ambiguous. V was shortened by 5 bases and J by 0 bases, with 7 bases between the two germline ends. There are 14 residues in the CDR3. Germline V gives CDR1 SEHNR, CDR2 FQNEAQ (reference sequence). The CDR3 here is CASSPFATNEKLFF. CDR3 in DNA: TGTGCCAGCAGCCCATTTGCAACTAATGAAAAACTGTTTTTT.

CDR3 amino acids: CASSQLPAGVAKNIQYF. Written as DNA, the CDR3 is TGTGCCAGCAGCCAACTGCCTGCGGGGGTAGCCAAAAACATTCAGTACTTC. The rearrangement joins TRBV3-1 (or the pseudogene TRBV3-2) to TRBJ2-4; TRBD2 matches 7 bases. V shed 2 bases and J 0 bases; nucleotides not matched to a gene: 7. Germline values: CDR1 LGHDT, CDR2 YNNKEL (reference sequence). This CDR3 spans 17 amino acids.

The V and J genes are TRBV6-5 and TRBJ2-5; TRBD2 aligns across 8 bases. This CDR3 is 16 amino acids long. V lost 2 bases and J lost 7; bases outside the gene matches: 12. Germline values: CDR1 MNHEY, CDR2 SVGAGI. For the CDR3, the DNA is TGTGCCAGCAGTTACCGGGGGGGGAGCGATAGAGGGACCCAGTACTTC. Translation: CASSYRGGSDRGTQYF.

The chain joins TRBV19 to TRBJ1-1; 7 bases are a match to TRBD1. The V gene end was trimmed by 4 bases and the J gene end by 3 bases; junction bases not matched to a gene: 5. Germline assignment: CDR1 LNHDA and CDR2 SQIVND (reference sequence). The CDR3 is 14 amino acids. DNA of the CDR3: TGTGCCAGTAGTAAGGGGGCGCGGGACACTGAAGCTTTCTTT. It specifies CASSKGARDTEAFF.

J is TRBJ2-1 and V is TRBV3-1 (or the pseudogene TRBV3-2), with 9 bases fitting TRBD2. This CDR3 has 16 residues. The germline V gene encodes CDR1 LGHDT and CDR2 YNNKEL (reference sequence). Unmatched junction bases numbered 5, after V lost 1 base and J lost 4 bases. As DNA, the CDR3 is TGTGCCAGCAGCCAAGGTAATCTAGCGGGGTACAATGAGCAGTTCTTC. The encoded protein is CASSQGNLAGYNEQFF.

The chain combines TRBV3-1 (or the pseudogene TRBV3-2) with TRBJ2-1; 13 positions agree with TRBD2. V trimming: 4 bases; J trimming: 3 bases; junction bases outside the gene matches: 6. CDR3 length equals 17 residues. CDR1 and CDR2 (germline): LGHDT, YNNKEL (reference sequence). CDR3 nucleotides: TGTGCCAGCAGCCCAGGACTAGCGGGAGAACTCTACAATGAGCAGTTCTTC. Translation: CASSPGLAGELYNEQFF.

V is TRBV7-9 and J is TRBJ1-4; 10 nucleotides agree with TRBD1. The CDR3 spans 15 residues. Germline V gene lookup returns CDR1 SEHNR and CDR2 FQNEAQ (reference sequence). V shed 5 bases, J shed 5 bases, and the junction held 5 bases outside the gene matches. Here the CDR3 reads CASSRGQGGNEKLFF. As DNA, the CDR3 is TGTGCCAGCAGCCGCGGACAGGGGGGAAATGAAAAACTGTTTTTT. Drawing the rest from reference TRBV7-9 and TRBJ1-4, the complete variable domain is DTGVSQNPRHKITKRGQNVTFRCDPISEHNRLYWYRQTLGQGPEFLTYFQNEAQLEKSRLLSDRFSAERPKGSFSTLEIQRTEQGDSAMYLCASSRGQGGNEKLFFGSGTQLSVL.

The chain couples TRBV19 to TRBJ2-2; TRBD2 aligns across 10 bases. CDR3 length: 17 residues. Germline assignment: CDR1 LNHDA and CDR2 SQIVND (reference sequence). The junction had 5 bases not matched to a gene; V was cut back by 3 bases and J by 1 base. The CDR3 reads CASSIPSGRENTGELFF. The CDR3 DNA follows: TGTGCCAGTAGTATCCCAAGCGGGAGGGAGAACACCGGGGAGCTGTTTTTT.

This clone was seen only once. The same CDR3 arises from other DNA sequences in this sample as well. The chain is built from TRBV18 and TRBJ2-7; TRBD2 agrees at 9 bases. CDR3 size: 13 residues. After removal of 3 bases from V and 4 bases from J, the junction contained 1 base not matched to a gene. Germline V gives CDR1 KGHSH, CDR2 LQKENI. The CDR3 here is CASSPSGRYEQYF. The CDR3 DNA sequence: TGTGCCAGCTCACCTAGCGGGAGATACGAGCAGTACTTC. The entire variable domain, with the rest obtained from reference TRBV18 and TRBJ2-7, is as follows: NAGVMQNPRHLVRRRGQEARLRCSPMKGHSHVYWYRQLPEEGLKFMVYLQKENIIDESGMPKERFSAEFPKEGPSILRIQQVVRGDSAAYFCASSPSGRYEQYFGPGTRLTVT.

The chain links TRBV24-1 to TRBJ2-1; the match to TRBD1 covers 7 bases. The germline CDR1 and CDR2 sequences are KGHDR and SFDVKD. The ends lost 2 bases at V and 8 bases at J; junction bases unmatched: 8. The CDR3 is made up of 15 amino acids. CDR3 in DNA: TGTGCCACCAGTGATTACAGGGGCCTGTCTGATGAGCAGTTCTTC. It codes for CATSDYRGLSDEQFF.

This chain connects TRBV19 to TRBJ2-3; 9 bases map to TRBD2. The V and J ends lost 4 bases and 0 bases, in that order; junction bases with no gene match: 11. The germline gives CDR1 LNHDA, CDR2 SQIVND (reference sequence). CDR3 length: 18 residues. CDR3 amino acids: CASSKVPTSGVSTDTQYF. CDR3 in DNA: TGTGCCAGTAGTAAAGTTCCGACTAGCGGAGTAAGCACAGATACGCAGTATTTT.